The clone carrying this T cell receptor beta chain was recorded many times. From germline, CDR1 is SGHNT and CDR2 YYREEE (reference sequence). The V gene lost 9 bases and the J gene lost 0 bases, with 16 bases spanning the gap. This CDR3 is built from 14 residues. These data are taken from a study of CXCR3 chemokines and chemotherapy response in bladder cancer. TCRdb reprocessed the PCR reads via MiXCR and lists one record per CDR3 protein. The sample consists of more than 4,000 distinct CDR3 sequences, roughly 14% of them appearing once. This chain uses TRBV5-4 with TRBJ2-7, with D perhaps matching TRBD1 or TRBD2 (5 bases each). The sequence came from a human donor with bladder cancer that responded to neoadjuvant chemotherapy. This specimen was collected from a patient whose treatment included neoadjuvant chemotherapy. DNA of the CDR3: TGTGCCACTCACCGGGACCCGAGCTCCTACGAGCAGTACTTC. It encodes CATHRDPSSYEQYF.